This TCR beta chain is drawn from a study of T cells in Graves' hyperthyroidism and ophthalmopathy. CDR3 length equals 16 residues. The V segment lost 7 bases and the J segment 4 bases; nucleotides outside the gene matches: 9. Germline V gene lookup returns CDR1 KGHDR and CDR2 SFDVKD. This clonotype was recorded at least ten times. Amplification yielded TCR beta CDR3 regions, with RNA transcripts as the source. TCR CDR3 underwent first-round RT-PCR with the HTBI primer set. TCRdb ran MiXCR on the multiplex PCR reads and lists one entry per CDR3 protein. The sample consists of 360,000 or so distinct CDR3 sequences, about a fifth of them appearing once.

The receptor was isolated from a woman in her late teens or twenties with Graves' hyperthyroidism. Sequencing was done on a sample of blood. The rearrangement joins TRBV24-1 to TRBJ1-5; 10 nucleotides align to TRBD1. CDR3 protein: CATSAEGQGRNQPQHF. CDR3 nucleotides: TGTGCCACCAGCGCCGAGGGACAGGGGCGAAATCAGCCCCAGCATTTT.